Presented here are 2 T cell receptor beta chains from one specimen sequenced in a study of blood T cell repertoires in COVID-19. Sequencing used immunoSEQ multiplex PCR; TCRdb keeps in-frame clones, though not all of them. The sample includes approximately 330,000 clones, around 90% seen only once; the top ten take about 1%. The sample was peripheral blood. These receptors all come from a woman between 40 and 55 years old with COVID-19, enrolled during active disease.

This sequence joins TRBV30 and TRBJ2-2; perhaps TRBD1 as D (7 bases). CDR3 length: 17 residues. Trimming cost V 0 bases and J 5 bases, with 19 bases left between them. The V gene's germline CDR1 is GTSNPN and CDR2 SVGIG (reference sequence). The DNA for the CDR3 is TGTGCCTGGAGTGTAGTCGGGCGGGCAGGGGGGACCGGGGAGCTGTTTTTT. Translation: CAWSVVGRAGGTGELFF.

A note on this clone: Its ends do not fully match the called genes, so a read error is possible. The rearrangement uses TRBV13 and TRBJ2-7; 7 positions agree with TRBD1. The CDR3 contains 14 residues. Germline V gene sequence: CDR1 PRHDT, CDR2 FYEKMQ (reference sequence). CDR3 sequence (DNA): TGTGCCAGCAGCCTCCCCGGACAGGCCTACGAGCAGTGCTTC. It encodes CASSLPGQAYEQCF.